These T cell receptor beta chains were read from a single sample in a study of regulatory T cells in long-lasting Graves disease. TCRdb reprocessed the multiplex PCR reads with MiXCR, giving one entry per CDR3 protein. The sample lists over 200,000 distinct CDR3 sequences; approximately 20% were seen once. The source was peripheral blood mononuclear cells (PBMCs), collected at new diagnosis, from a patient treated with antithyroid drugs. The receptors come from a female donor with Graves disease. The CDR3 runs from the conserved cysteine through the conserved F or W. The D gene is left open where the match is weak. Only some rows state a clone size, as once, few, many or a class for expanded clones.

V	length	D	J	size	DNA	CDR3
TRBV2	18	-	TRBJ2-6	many	TGTGCCAGCAGTCTAACCGGGACAACCGGCTCTGGGGCCAACGTCCTGACTTTC	CASSLTGTTGSGANVLTF
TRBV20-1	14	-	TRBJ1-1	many	TGCAGTGCCCGACACGGGGGCCTAGGGACTGAAGCTTTCTTT	CSARHGGLGTEAFF
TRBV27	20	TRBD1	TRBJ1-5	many	TGTGCCAGCAGTTTATCACTCCGGGACAGGGGGCCTTATAGCAATCAGCCCCAGCATTTT	CASSLSLRDRGPYSNQPQHF
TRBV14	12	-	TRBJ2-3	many	TGTGCCAGCAGCCAAGGGCATTATACGCAGTATTTT	CASSQGHYTQYF
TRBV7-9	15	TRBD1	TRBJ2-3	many	TGTGCCAGCAGCTTGGGACAGGGAACGACAGATACGCAGTATTTT	CASSLGQGTTDTQYF
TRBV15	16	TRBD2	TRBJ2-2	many	TGTGCCACCAGCAGAGGGATTAGCGGGCGCACCGGGGAGCTGTTTTTT	CATSRGISGRTGELFF
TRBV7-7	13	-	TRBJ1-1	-	TGTGCTAGCAGCCCCCTCTTGGGGCAGATGGCTTTCTTT	CASSPLLGQMAFF
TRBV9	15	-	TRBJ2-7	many	TGTGCCAGCAGCCCCGGCGGCCAAGCCGTCGGCGAGCAGTACTTC	CASSPGGQAVGEQYF
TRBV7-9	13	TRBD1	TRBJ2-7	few	TGTGCCAGCAGCTTAATTCAGGGGGACGAGCAGTACTTC	CASSLIQGDEQYF
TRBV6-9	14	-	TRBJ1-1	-	TGTGCCAGCAGTTACAGGCCAGAGAACACTGAAGCTTTCTTT	CASSYRPENTEAFF
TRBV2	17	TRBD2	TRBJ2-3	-	TGTGCCACCAAGCCCCGGGAGGCGGGAGCGGTGACAGATACGCAGTATTTT	CATKPREAGAVTDTQYF
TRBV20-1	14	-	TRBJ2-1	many	TGCAGTGCTAGGTGGGCTATAGGTGGGAATGAGCAGTTCTTC	CSARWAIGGNEQFF
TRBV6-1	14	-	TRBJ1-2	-	TGTGCCAGCATTCACAGGACGGAAGACTATGGCTACACCTTC	CASIHRTEDYGYTF
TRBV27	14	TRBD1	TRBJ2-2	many	TGTGCCAGCAGTTTATGGGGGACAGGCGGGGAGCTGTTTTTT	CASSLWGTGGELFF
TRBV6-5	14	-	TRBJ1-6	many	TGTGCCAGCAGTTACGTCGGGGGGAGGCCACCCCTCCACTTT	CASSYVGGRPPLHF
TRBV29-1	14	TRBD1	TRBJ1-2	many	TGCAGCGTCAGACAGGGGGCAGATCCGCGCGGCTACACCTTC	CSVRQGADPRGYTF
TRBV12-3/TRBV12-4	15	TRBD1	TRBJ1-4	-	TGTGCCAGCAGCGAAGACACAGGGGGTGGCGAAAAACTGTTTTTT	CASSEDTGGGEKLFF
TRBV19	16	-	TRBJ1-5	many	TGTGCCAGTAGTATAAACAGGGCGTTTAGCAATCAGCCCCAGCATTTT	CASSINRAFSNQPQHF
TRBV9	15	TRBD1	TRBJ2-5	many	TGTGCCAGCAATGGGGACAGGGGGCCCGGGGAGACCCAGTACTTC	CASNGDRGPGETQYF
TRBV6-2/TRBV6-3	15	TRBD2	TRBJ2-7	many	TGTGCCAGCACCCCTATAGCGGGAAGCTCCTACGAGCAGTACTTC	CASTPIAGSSYEQYF
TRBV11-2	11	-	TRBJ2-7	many	TGTGCCAGCAGCTTAGCGGGCGAGCAGTACTTC	CASSLAGEQYF
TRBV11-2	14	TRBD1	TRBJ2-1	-	TGTGCCAGCGGCACGGGACAGGGAATAGGTGGGCAGTTCTTC	CASGTGQGIGGQFF
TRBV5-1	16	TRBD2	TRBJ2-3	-	TGCGCCAGCAGCTTGGAGGGACTACCCCGCACAGATACGCAGTATTTT	CASSLEGLPRTDTQYF
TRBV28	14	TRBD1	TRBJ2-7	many	TGTGCCAGCAGTTTGGTCCAGGGGGCTTACGAGCAGTACTTC	CASSLVQGAYEQYF
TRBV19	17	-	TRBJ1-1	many	TGTGCCAGTGTCACTTCGGGACCCCTATCCATGAACACTGAAGCTTTCTTT	CASVTSGPLSMNTEAFF